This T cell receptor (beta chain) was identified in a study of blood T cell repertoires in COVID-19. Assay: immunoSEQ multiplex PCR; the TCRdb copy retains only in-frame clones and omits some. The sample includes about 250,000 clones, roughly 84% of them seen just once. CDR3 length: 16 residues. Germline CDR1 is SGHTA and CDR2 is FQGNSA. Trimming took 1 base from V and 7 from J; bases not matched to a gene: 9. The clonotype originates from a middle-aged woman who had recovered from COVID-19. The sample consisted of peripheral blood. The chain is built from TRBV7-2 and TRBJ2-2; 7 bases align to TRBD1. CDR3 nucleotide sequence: TGTGCCAGCAGCTTAGGAGCAGGGGGTTTAATCGGGGAGCTGTTTTTT. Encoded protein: CASSLGAGGLIGELFF.